This is a list of T cell receptor beta chains from one sample in a study of T cell changes during pregnancy in multiple sclerosis. Here immunoSEQ multiplex PCR was the method, and the copy in TCRdb shows in-frame clones only, minus some. The sample has tens of thousands of clones, over 90% seen once; the top ten hold around 2.1%. The sample here was peripheral blood, taken in the third trimester of pregnancy. These TCRs come from a female donor with multiple sclerosis, enrolled in a pregnancy study. The CDR3 runs from the conserved cysteine through the conserved F or W. A D gene is named only where the DNA matches it firmly. The size of a clone is reported for some rows only, either as once, few or many, or as a class for expanded clones.

>NA|TRBJ1-5|NA|15|TRBV7-9
TGTGCCAGCAGCTTACCCGGCGGGAGCAATCAGCCCCAGCATTTT
CASSLPGGSNQPQHF
>NA|TRBJ2-1|TRBD2|15|TRBV4-2
TGTGCCAGACCCTTCATGGCTAGCGGGACGAATGAGCAGTTCTTC
CARPFMASGTNEQFF
>NA|TRBJ2-1|NA|19|TRBV9
TGTGCCAGCAGCGTAGCAGGAGGTAGGGGGAGGGACAGGTACAATGAGCAGTTCTTC
CASSVAGGRGRDRYNEQFF
>NA|TRBJ2-1|TRBD2|14|TRBV5-1
TGCGCCAGCAGCCCCGGGACTAGCGGGAGGGAGCAGTTCTTC
CASSPGTSGREQFF
>NA|TRBJ1-4|TRBD1|14|TRBV6-5
TGTGCCAGCCGGACAGGGCCTGTGTGGGAAAAACTGTTTTTT
CASRTGPVWEKLFF
>NA|TRBJ2-5|NA|14|TRBV5-4
TGTGCCAGCGGTTTCAGGGCCGAGCAAGAGACCCAGTACTTC
CASGFRAEQETQYF
>NA|TRBJ2-3|TRBD2|15|TRBV19
TGTGCCAGTAGTATTTTTAGCGGGAACACTGATACGCAGTATTTT
CASSIFSGNTDTQYF
>NA|TRBJ2-7|TRBD2|14|TRBV28
TGTGCCAGCAGTGGCCCGGGGGGTTCCTACGAGCAGTACTTC
CASSGPGGSYEQYF
>NA|TRBJ2-3|TRBD2|17|TRBV5-1
TGCGCCAGCAGCTTTCTCCCTAGCGGGAGGGCCACAGATACGCAGTATTTT
CASSFLPSGRATDTQYF
>NA|TRBJ1-2|TRBD1|14|TRBV14
TGTGCCAGCAGCCCTGGGACAGCGATTGCTGGCTACACCTTC
CASSPGTAIAGYTF
>NA|TRBJ2-7|NA|15|TRBV18
TGTGCCAGCTCACCACGGGAGCTAGCGACCTACGAGCAGTACTTC
CASSPRELATYEQYF
>NA|TRBJ1-6|NA|14|TRBV30
TGTGCCTGGAGTGACAGCATCGCTAATTCACCCCTCCACTTT
CAWSDSIANSPLHF
>NA|TRBJ1-1|NA|15|TRBV6-6
TGTGCCAGCAGTTACCCGGCGGACATGAACACTGAAGCTTTCTTT
CASSYPADMNTEAFF
>NA|TRBJ2-3|TRBD2|14|TRBV19
TGTGCCAGTAGCCTGGGACTAGGCACAGATACGCAGTATTTT
CASSLGLGTDTQYF
>NA|TRBJ1-2|NA|16|TRBV4-3
TGCGCCAGCAGCCAAGATCAACAGGGAACTAACTATGGCTACACCTTC
CASSQDQQGTNYGYTF
>NA|TRBJ1-2|NA|13|TRBV27
TGTGCCAGCAGTCCAAGACAGCTGGATGGCTACACCTTC
CASSPRQLDGYTF
>NA|TRBJ2-3|NA|17|TRBV29-1
TGCAGCGTTGGAAGGGGCGAGGTTCTACTTAGCACAGATACGCAGTATTTT
CSVGRGEVLLSTDTQYF
>NA|TRBJ2-3|TRBD1|15|TRBV7-9
TGTGCCAGCAGCTTAATCCAGGGGGCGCGGGATACGCAGTATTTT
CASSLIQGARDTQYF
>NA|TRBJ1-3|TRBD1|14|TRBV11-3
TGTGCCAGCAGCCCTCGACAGGGAGGAAACACCATATATTTT
CASSPRQGGNTIYF
>NA|TRBJ1-2|NA|13|TRBV30
TGTGCCTGGAGCACACAGGCTAACTATGGCTACACCTTC
CAWSTQANYGYTF
>NA|TRBJ1-3|NA|15|TRBV6-6
TGTGCCAGCAGTTTTGCAGGGGACAACCGAAACACCATATATTTT
CASSFAGDNRNTIYF
>NA|TRBJ2-7|TRBD2|15|TRBV11-2
TGTGCCAGCAGCGAGATAGCGGGGCGGGCCTACGAGCAGTACTTC
CASSEIAGRAYEQYF
>NA|TRBJ2-1|NA|14|TRBV7-3
TGTGCCAGCAGCTTGGGGGGTAGCTACAATGAGCAGTTCTTC
CASSLGGSYNEQFF
>NA|TRBJ2-1|NA|15|TRBV5-1
TGCGCCAGCAGCTTGGCGGGAGCGGCGAGGAATGAGCAGTTCTTC
CASSLAGAARNEQFF
>NA|TRBJ2-5|NA|13|TRBV7-2
TGTGCCAGCAGCTTGACAGGAATAGGGACCCAGTACTTC
CASSLTGIGTQYF
>NA|TRBJ1-2|NA|12|TRBV5-1
TGCGCCAGCAGCTTGCCTGCGGAGGGCTACACCTTC
CASSLPAEGYTF
>few|TRBJ2-7|NA|15|TRBV15
TGTGCCACCAGCAGAGAGTCCGGGGGAAGCTACGAGCAGTACTTC
CATSRESGGSYEQYF
>NA|TRBJ2-3|NA|12|TRBV11-2
TGTGCCAGCAGCTTTGGCCGAGATACGCAGTATTTT
CASSFGRDTQYF
>NA|TRBJ2-2|NA|14|TRBV28
TGTGCCAGCAGTTTTGACAGACCCACCGGGGAGCTGTTTTTT
CASSFDRPTGELFF
>NA|TRBJ2-5|TRBD1|16|TRBV28
TGTGCCAGCAGTCCGCTCAGGGGGCTGTACCAAGAGACCCAGTACTTC
CASSPLRGLYQETQYF
>NA|TRBJ2-3|TRBD2|15|TRBV4-2
TGTGCCAGCAGCCAAACTAGCGGGACAACAGATACGCAGTATTTT
CASSQTSGTTDTQYF
>few|TRBJ1-1|NA|13|TRBV27
TGTGCCAGCAGTACCATCCCGGGGGCTGAAGCTTTCTTT
CASSTIPGAEAFF
>NA|TRBJ2-1|TRBD1|22|TRBV5-1
TGCGCCAGCAGCCACGGCCGCGGTCGGGGACAGGGTTATATGGTTCAGTACAATGAGCAGTTCTTC
CASSHGRGRGQGYMVQYNEQFF
>NA|TRBJ2-1|NA|16|TRBV7-9
TGTGCCAGCCCCCACACCGGGGCAGGGGACATGAATGAGCAGTTCTTC
CASPHTGAGDMNEQFF
>NA|TRBJ2-5|TRBD2|17|TRBV7-2
TGTGCCAGCAGCTTCAAGGGCGGGAGGGATTCATGGGAGACCCAGTACTTC
CASSFKGGRDSWETQYF
>NA|TRBJ2-3|TRBD2|15|TRBV28
TGTGCCAGCAGTCTAGCGGCAGCGGGAGCAGATACGCAGTATTTT
CASSLAAAGADTQYF
>NA|TRBJ1-3|NA|14|TRBV29-1
TGCAGCGTTCTGGGGCAGGGGCCTGGAAACACCATATATTTT
CSVLGQGPGNTIYF
>NA|TRBJ2-7|TRBD2|16|TRBV5-1
TGCGCCAGCAGCTTGGCTCTAGCGGGAGCGGCTGGAGAGCAGTACTTC
CASSLALAGAAGEQYF
>NA|TRBJ2-1|TRBD2|14|TRBV12-5
TGTGCTAGTGGTTTGAGCGGGAGGGCCCATGAGCAGTTCTTC
CASGLSGRAHEQFF
>NA|TRBJ2-1|TRBD2|17|TRBV4-3
TGCGCCAGCAGCCAAGACGTTTGGGGAGGGCCTGAGAATGAGCAGTTCTTC
CASSQDVWGGPENEQFF
>NA|TRBJ1-3|TRBD1|17|TRBV9
TGTGCCAGCAGCGCCCCAGGGACAGGGGGTAGTGGAAACACCATATATTTT
CASSAPGTGGSGNTIYF
>NA|TRBJ2-7|NA|16|TRBV4-3
TGCGCCAGCAGCCAAGATAGGCAGGCTTACTCCTACGAGCAGTACTTC
CASSQDRQAYSYEQYF
>NA|TRBJ1-1|NA|13|TRBV5-1
TGCGCCAGCAGAGAGGGCAGTCCCACTGAAGCTTTCTTT
CASREGSPTEAFF